Ten or more counts support the clone carrying this T cell receptor (beta chain). The antigen is unknown. Researchers amplified the TCR beta CDR3 regions from RNA transcripts. With the HTBI primer set, the TCR CDR3 went through a first round of RT-PCR. Each CDR3 protein gets one entry after TCRdb re-called the multiplex PCR reads with MiXCR. Among over 400,000 distinct CDR3 sequences listed, about 15% were seen once. This CDR3 comprises 14 residues. J gave up 5 bases and V 5 bases, and 8 bases lay outside the gene matches. The germline V gene encodes CDR1 MNHNS and CDR2 SASEGT. The source of the PBMCs was 8 to 10 ml of fresh peripheral blood. The record originates from a study of T cells in Graves' hyperthyroidism and ophthalmopathy. Study-level findings and limits: Model output signaled ophthalmopathy a median 6.5 months ahead of onset. Most expanded thyroid clonotypes above 0.001 recurred in blood.

The chain joins TRBV6-1 to TRBJ1-1, with TRBD1 identical over 7 bases. The material sequenced was blood. The receptor was isolated from a man in his late teens or twenties with Graves' ophthalmopathy. The DNA for the CDR3 is TGTGCCAGCAGTTCGGAGGGGGCAGGGACTGAAGCTTTCTTT. The encoded protein is CASSSEGAGTEAFF.